The T cell receptor (beta chain) described here comes from a study of blood T cells in healthy people across ages. Findings and limits, study-wide: Researchers deemed the diversity estimates from one million T cells underestimates. It was the long-lived donors that had more naive CD4+ cells and higher diversity than aged donors.

Ten or more counts support this clonotype. Its cognate antigen is unknown. This CDR3 comprises 15 residues. Germline V gives CDR1 MRHNA, CDR2 SNTAGT. V gave up 2 bases and J gave up 2 bases; unmatched junction bases: 1. Next came a second PCR, run for 7 to 11 cycles, which used a sample-barcoded 5' primer along with a J-beta primer mix. Using its own MiXCR run on the 5' RACE reads, TCRdb lists one record per CDR3 protein. This sample has hundreds of thousands of distinct CDR3 sequences, with approximately 25% found just once. This sample was shared with a second study, whose subject was T cells of mothers and their children. From that second work: Maternal samples each gave over 9 million TCR beta CDR3 reads, and child samples 2.5 million to 3.5 million each.

The material sequenced was blood. This clonotype was sampled from a boy aged 5-17 years in good health. J is TRBJ2-3 and V is TRBV6-4; 10 bases align to TRBD2. The CDR3 DNA reads TGTGCCAGCAGTGACACTAGCGGGGCCACAGATACGCAGTATTTT. This codes for CASSDTSGATDTQYF.